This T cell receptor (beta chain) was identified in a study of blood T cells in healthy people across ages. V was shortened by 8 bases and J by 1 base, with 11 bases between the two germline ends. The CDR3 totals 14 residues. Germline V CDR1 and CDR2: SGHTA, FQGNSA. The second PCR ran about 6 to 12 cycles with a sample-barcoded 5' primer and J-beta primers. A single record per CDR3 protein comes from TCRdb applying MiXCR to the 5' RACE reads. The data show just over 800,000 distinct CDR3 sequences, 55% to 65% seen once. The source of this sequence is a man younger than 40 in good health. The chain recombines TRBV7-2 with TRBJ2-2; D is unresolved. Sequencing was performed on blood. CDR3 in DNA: TGTGCCAGCGGTGAGGTTTTGAACACCGGGGAGCTGTTTTTT. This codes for CASGEVLNTGELFF. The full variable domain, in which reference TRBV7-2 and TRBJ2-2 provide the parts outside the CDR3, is GAGVSQSPSNKVTEKGKDVELRCDPISGHTALYWYRQSLGQGLEFLIYFQGNSAPDKSGLPSDRFSAERTGGSVSTLTIQRTQQEDSAVYLCASGEVLNTGELFFGEGSRLTVL.